The 24 T cell receptor beta chains presented below share a single source sample, sequenced in a study of blood T cells in healthy people across ages (dated by TCRdb to the mid-2010s). The receptor library was made with 5' RACE. TCRdb records Illumina HiSeq 2500 as the sequencer. A second about 7 to 12 cycle PCR used a sample-barcoded 5' primer and a J-beta primer mix. TCRdb ran its own pipeline on the public reads, namely fastp trimming at Q25 and MiXCR clone calling, and kept in-frame beta chains. Each entry merges the rows of one CDR3 protein and shows their most common DNA and genes. The sample contains around 780,000 distinct CDR3 sequences, around 25% of them found a single time. The ten largest clones add up to around 3% of the sample. This sample was shared with a second study, whose subject was T cells of mothers and their children.

Source material: blood. The source is a boy under 18 in good health.

V usage is TRBV14 and J usage is TRBJ1-5, with a tentative D call TRBD1 (6 bases). The CDR3 is 16 amino acids. V dropped 4 bases and J dropped 3 bases, with 16 bases sitting between them. Germline-derived CDR1 and CDR2 are SGHDN and FVKESK. The CDR3 reads CASSLLRDRLNQPQHF. The CDR3 region has the DNA TGTGCCAGCAGCCTCCTAAGAGACAGGCTCAATCAGCCCCAGCATTTT.

This clonotype was seen only a few times. The chain recombines TRBV28 with TRBJ1-4, with D tentatively TRBD1 (5 bases). Between the trimmed V and J ends, which lost 7 bases and 8 bases, there was a span of 17 bases. The CDR3 is 14 residues long. Germline V gene lookup returns CDR1 MDHEN and CDR2 SYDVKM. For the CDR3, the DNA is TGTGCCAGCACCTTAGGGGACCGGAGCGAAAAACTGTTTTTT. Translation: CASTLGDRSEKLFF.

This clonotype was detected a few times. V usage is TRBV12-3 or TRBV12-4 and J usage is TRBJ2-7; D may be TRBD1 or TRBD2 (5 bases each). CDR3 length: 15 residues. The V end lost 6 bases, the J end lost 7 bases, and 22 bases lay between the germline ends. CDR3 in DNA: TGTGCCAGCAGCCACTTCGACAGAGACCAGCGGGAGCAGTACTTC. It translates to CASSHFDRDQREQYF.

The chain carries TRBV12-5 and TRBJ2-7; possible D gene TRBD2, 5 bases. Germline CDR1 is LGHNT and CDR2 is FRNRAP. V dropped 5 bases and J dropped 5 bases, with 13 bases sitting between them. CDR3 length: 13 residues. The CDR3 region is CASGPGISDEQYV. CDR3 in DNA: TGTGCTAGTGGTCCCGGGATCAGCGACGAGCAGTACGTC.

The chain combines TRBV5-5 with TRBJ1-1; 7 bases are shared with TRBD1. V was clipped by 4 bases and J by 7 bases; unmatched bases: 10. Germline CDR1 and CDR2: SGHKS and YYEKEE (reference sequence). This CDR3 spans 14 amino acids. The CDR3 coding sequence is TGTGCCAGCAGCACCCCGACAGGGTGGAGTGAAGCTTTCTTT. Translated, it gives CASSTPTGWSEAFF.

The chain combines TRBV18 with TRBJ2-1; 7 bases map to TRBD2. V lost 2 bases and J lost 4; bases outside the gene matches: 11. Per the germline V gene, CDR1 is KGHSH and CDR2 is LQKENI. The CDR3 runs to 17 residues. The CDR3 nucleotides read TGTGCCAGCTCACCATCGGCTCGACTAGCCCCATACAATGAGCAGTTCTTC. Its protein is CASSPSARLAPYNEQFF. Full variable domain (remainder filled in from reference TRBV18 and TRBJ2-1): NAGVMQNPRHLVRRRGQEARLRCSPMKGHSHVYWYRQLPEEGLKFMVYLQKENIIDESGMPKERFSAEFPKEGPSILRIQQVVRGDSAAYFCASSPSARLAPYNEQFFGPGTRLTVL.

This clonotype was observed a few times. The CDR3 here is CASSYSRAGETQYF. The DNA for the CDR3 is TGTGCCAGCAGTTACTCGAGGGCGGGGGAGACCCAGTACTTC. The chain is built from TRBV6-7 and TRBJ2-7, with TRBD2 as a possible D gene (6 bases). The assigned J gene may be wrong: the sequence end matches TRBJ2-5 better. TRBV6-7 is an ORF for which the function is uncertain. There are 14 residues in the CDR3.

The chain is built from TRBV29-1 and TRBJ1-2; D uncertain. Germline V CDR1 and CDR2: SQVTM, ANQGSEA. The V end lost 1 base, the J end lost 8 bases, and 8 bases lay between the germline ends. The CDR3 spans 11 residues. The CDR3 nucleotides are TGCAGCGTTGAAGCTCGCCCGGGCTACACCTTC. The encoded protein is CSVEARPGYTF. The variable domain in full, completed from reference TRBV29-1 and TRBJ1-2, reads SAVISQKPSRDICQRGTSLTIQCQVDSQVTMMFWYRQQPGQSLTLIATANQGSEATYESGFVIDKFPISRPNLTFSTLTVSNMSPEDSSIYLCSVEARPGYTFGSGTRLTVV.

The chain combines TRBV6-1 with TRBJ2-7; D is possibly TRBD2 (7 bases). Germline values: CDR1 MNHNS, CDR2 SASEGT. This CDR3 comprises 11 residues. Trimming shortened V by 10 bases and J by 9 bases, and 16 bases separated the two germline ends. The DNA of the CDR3 is TGTGCCAACCAGGGAGGGGGAGGGCAGTACTTC. This gives the protein CANQGGGGQYF.

The chain has TRBV29-1 and TRBJ2-4; TRBD1 matches 8 bases. Germline trimming cut 6 bases from V and 9 bases from J; bases unmatched to any gene: 10. There are 13 residues in the CDR3. Per the germline V gene, CDR1 is SQVTM and CDR2 is ANQGSEA. The CDR3 bases are TGCAGCGTGTCCAAACAGGGGGAATCCATTCAGTACTTC. It translates to CSVSKQGESIQYF.

The chain couples TRBV11-1 to TRBJ2-7; the D call may be TRBD1 or TRBD2 (5 bases each). V was clipped by 3 bases and J by 5 bases, with 20 bases between them. CDR1 and CDR2 from the germline V gene are SGHAT and FQDESV (reference sequence). CDR3 length: 16 amino acids. DNA for the CDR3: TGTGCCAGCAGCTTGACTTCTTCAGGGAGTTGGAACGAGCAGTACTTC. Protein: CASSLTSSGSWNEQYF.

The rearrangement uses TRBV7-9 and TRBJ2-1; 7 nucleotides line up with TRBD2. The J segment lost 7 bases and the V segment lost 5 bases, leaving 20 bases of the junction unmatched. Germline V gene lookup returns CDR1 SEHNR and CDR2 FQNEAQ (reference sequence). This CDR3 comprises 18 residues. The CDR3 here is CASSPPAGIALVWNEQFF. DNA for the CDR3: TGTGCCAGCAGCCCGCCAGCGGGAATAGCTCTTGTGTGGAATGAGCAGTTCTTC.

The V gene is TRBV20-1, the J gene TRBJ2-4; D might be TRBD2 (5 bases). The CDR3 has 14 residues. Between the trimmed V and J ends, which lost 5 bases and 1 base, there was a span of 12 bases. Per germline, CDR1 DFQATT and CDR2 SNEGSKA (reference sequence). CDR3 coding DNA: TGCAGTGCTCCCATTCCGGGGGCCAAAAACATTCAGTACTTC. Translation gives CSAPIPGAKNIQYF.

The table lists this clonotype with a few counts. This chain joins TRBV27 and TRBJ2-7; tentatively, D is TRBD1 or TRBD2 (5 bases each). V was clipped by 5 bases and J by 7 bases, with 27 bases between them. The CDR3 runs 17 residues. The germline V gene encodes CDR1 MNHEY and CDR2 SMNVEV (reference sequence). CDR3 coding DNA: TGTGCCAGCAGTCCAGCCCCGGGACGGTTCCTAGGCGGGGAGCAGTACTTC. Protein product: CASSPAPGRFLGGEQYF.

This clonotype turned up a few times. The rearrangement links TRBV3-1 to TRBJ2-1, with 8 positions matching TRBD1. In germline, CDR1 is LGHDT, CDR2 YNNKEL (reference sequence). V gave up 4 bases and J gave up 7 bases; unmatched junction bases: 3. The CDR3 has 13 amino acids. The CDR3 protein is CASSPGQVNEQFF. CDR3 nucleotide sequence: TGTGCCAGCAGCCCGGGACAGGTGAATGAGCAGTTCTTC.

This clonotype was counted many times. This chain links TRBV19 with TRBJ2-7, with 7 bases lining up with TRBD2. The length of the CDR3 is 13 residues. V shed 10 bases and J 2 bases; nucleotides not matched to a gene: 8. CDR1 and CDR2 from the germline V gene are LNHDA and SQIVND (reference sequence). CDR3 bases: TGTGCCACCTCGAGGCGGGGGACCTACGAGCAGTACTTC. Its protein is CATSRRGTYEQYF.

The chain combines TRBV20-1 with TRBJ2-2; D call uncertain. V gave up 4 bases and J gave up 0 bases, with 9 bases separating them. Germline V gene data show CDR1 as DFQATT and CDR2 as SNEGSKA (reference sequence). This CDR3 contains 14 residues. CDR3 coding DNA: TGCAGTGCTACCTTCGTATCGAACACCGGGGAGCTGTTTTTT. Its protein is CSATFVSNTGELFF.

The chain links TRBV5-1 to TRBJ2-3; TRBD1 aligns across 9 bases. The V gene end was trimmed by 4 bases and the J gene end by 1 base; junction bases not matched to a gene: 7. CDR3 length: 16 amino acids. Germline assignment: CDR1 SGHRS and CDR2 YFSETQ. Here the CDR3 DNA reads TGCGCCAGCAGCCTACAACAGGGGGCGGGCACAGATACGCAGTATTTT. It codes for CASSLQQGAGTDTQYF.

The chain is built from TRBV10-3 and TRBJ1-1; no firm D call. Per germline, CDR1 ENHRY and CDR2 SYGVKD. The CDR3 length is 16 residues. V lost 9 bases and J lost 1, with 21 bases in between. In DNA form, the CDR3 reads TGTGCCATTGCCCGGGCTCGGGGTCGGGAGAACACTGAAGCTTTCTTT. Translation gives CAIARARGRENTEAFF.

This CDR3 is CASRRTGVGGYTF. In nucleotides, the CDR3 is TGTGCCAGCAGGCGGACAGGGGTCGGCGGCTACACCTTC. The J gene is TRBJ1-2, the V gene TRBV12-3 or TRBV12-4, with 9 nucleotides matching TRBD1. The junction had 7 bases not matched to a gene; V was cut back by 6 bases and J by 8 bases. The CDR3 loop spans 13 amino acids.

A few counts support this clonotype. The CDR3 is CSANRDAEAEAFF. The DNA of the CDR3 is TGCAGTGCAAACAGGGATGCGGAGGCTGAAGCTTTCTTT. The V and J genes are TRBV20-1 and TRBJ1-1; D perhaps matches TRBD1 (6 bases). This CDR3 spans 13 amino acids. Germline V gives CDR1 DFQATT, CDR2 SNEGSKA (reference sequence). V lost 6 bases and J 6 bases, leaving 17 bases between the germline ends.

This clonotype appeared a few times. The chain links TRBV6-1 to TRBJ1-5; 7 nucleotides align to TRBD1. The CDR3 runs 13 residues. Germline CDR1 MNHNS, CDR2 SASEGT. After removal of 5 bases from V and 7 bases from J, the junction contained 5 bases not matched to a gene. The CDR3: CASSSGTDQPQHF. DNA of the CDR3: TGTGCCAGCAGTTCAGGGACAGACCAGCCCCAGCATTTT.

This chain joins TRBV20-1 and TRBJ2-5; a weak D match, TRBD1 (6 bases). This CDR3 region has 13 residues. CDR1 DFQATT and CDR2 SNEGSKA come from the germline V gene (reference sequence). Trimming pared 0 bases from V and 3 bases from J, leaving 8 bases between. DNA for the CDR3: TGCAGTGCTAGAGAAGACAGGAAAGAGACCCAGTACTTC. Amino acid sequence: CSAREDRKETQYF.

The sample holds a few counts of this clonotype. The J gene is TRBJ2-7, the V gene TRBV2, with TRBD2 identical over 9 bases. With V trimmed by 8 bases and J by 0 bases, 5 bases remained unmatched. Germline V gives CDR1 SNHLY, CDR2 FYNNEI. The CDR3 has 14 residues. In DNA, the CDR3 is TGTGCCAGCGGATGGACTAGCGACTCCTACGAGCAGTACTTC. Its protein product is CASGWTSDSYEQYF.